This T cell receptor beta chain was obtained from a study of blood T cell repertoires in COVID-19. Overall study context: The study drew acute and convalescent COVID-19 samples from the United States, Italy and Spain. T cells, B-cell-depleted T cells, or PBMCs provided the cDNA or gDNA that served as material.

Study processing details: Using reference gene primer amplification, nucleated cell counts were estimated. Libraries were prepared by immunoSEQ multiplex PCR; TCRdb keeps only in-frame clonotypes and omits some of them. V and J calls and clone size are copied from that table; D and trimming were computed from the DNA. The sample lists under 300,000 clones; around 81% were seen once. Sequenced input: peripheral blood. The sequence derives from a woman between 55 and 75 years old with active or convalescent COVID-19.

The CDR3 protein is CASSTQPENTEAFF. The CDR3 nucleotides are TGTGCCAGCAGCACACAACCAGAGAACACTGAAGCTTTCTTT. The rearrangement joins TRBV9 to TRBJ1-1; D ambiguous. The V and J ends lost 4 bases and 1 base respectively, with 11 bases between them. CDR3 size: 14 residues. CDR1 is SGDLS and CDR2 is YYNGEE in the germline V gene.